This T cell receptor beta chain was sequenced in a study of blood T cell repertoires in COVID-19. Background on the study: Sites across the United States, Italy and Spain contributed samples from acute and convalescent COVID-19. T cells, B-cell-depleted T cells, or PBMCs supplied cDNA or gDNA.

Authors' processing steps: Counts of nucleated cells, estimated from reference gene primer amplification, were obtained. Produced via immunoSEQ multiplex PCR; TCRdb's table is partial and in-frame only. The DNA gave D and trimming, while V, J and clone size come from that table. The table has approximately 130,000 clones, around 88% seen once. V was clipped by 5 bases and J by 6 bases; unmatched bases: 7. The V gene's germline CDR1 is MNHEY and CDR2 SVGAGI. This CDR3 has 14 residues. The material sequenced was peripheral blood. The genes are TRBV6-5 and TRBJ2-1; TRBD2 matches at 7 bases. This receptor was taken from a woman between 45 and 65 years old who had recovered from COVID-19. CDR3 sequence reads: CASSLLALLNEQFF. As DNA, the CDR3 is TGTGCCAGCAGTCTACTAGCGTTACTCAATGAGCAGTTCTTC.